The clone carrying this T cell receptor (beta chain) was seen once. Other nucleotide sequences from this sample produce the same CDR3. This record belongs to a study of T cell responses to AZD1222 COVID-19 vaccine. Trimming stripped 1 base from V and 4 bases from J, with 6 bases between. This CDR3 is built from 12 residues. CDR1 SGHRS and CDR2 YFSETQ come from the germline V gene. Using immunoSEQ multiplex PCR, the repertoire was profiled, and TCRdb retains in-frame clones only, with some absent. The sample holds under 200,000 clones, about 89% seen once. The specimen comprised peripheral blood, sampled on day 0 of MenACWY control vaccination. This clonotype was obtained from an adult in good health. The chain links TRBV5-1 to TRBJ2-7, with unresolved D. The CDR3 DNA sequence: TGCGCCAGCAGCTTGTCTGGATACGAGCAGTACTTC. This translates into CASSLSGYEQYF.